The 5 T cell receptor beta chains reported below all come from one sample, sequenced in a study of blood T cell repertoires in COVID-19 (dated by TCRdb to the early 2020s). Library prep was done by the immunoSEQ multiplex PCR assay. TCRdb holds this immuneACCESS table with in-frame rearrangements only. Some clones are missing; in checked studies, unresolved V genes explain under half, and the rest has no known cause. The sample table lists 100,000 to 150,000 clones, 70% to 75% of them with a count of one. The top ten clonotypes cover more than 5% of the sample. The source material was peripheral blood. The receptor set was obtained from a man in his sixties with acute or convalescent COVID-19.

The genes are TRBV2 and TRBJ1-4; 8 bases match TRBD1. V was pared by 5 bases and J by 0 bases, with 5 bases of the junction left unmatched. The V gene's germline CDR1 is SNHLY and CDR2 FYNNEI. The CDR3 runs 16 residues. As DNA, the CDR3 is TGTGCCAGCAGTCGACAGGGGAGGGCAACTAATGAAAAACTGTTTTTT. Its protein is CASSRQGRATNEKLFF.

The genes are TRBV5-1 and TRBJ2-2; D unresolved. CDR3 length: 14 residues. Germline CDR1 SGHRS, CDR2 YFSETQ. V shed 4 bases and J shed 0 bases, with 7 bases lying between them. The CDR3 region has the DNA TGCGCCAGCAGCCCCCATTCGAACACCGGGGAGCTGTTTTTT. It codes for CASSPHSNTGELFF.

The chain uses TRBV19 and TRBJ2-1, with TRBD2 matching over 15 bases. V lost 5 bases to trimming and J lost 8 bases; unmatched junction nucleotides: 16. The V gene's germline CDR1 is LNHDA and CDR2 SQIVND (reference sequence). The CDR3 contains 19 residues. The CDR3 reads CASSQRGTSGRRGRDEQFF. In DNA, the CDR3 is TGTGCCAGTAGTCAAAGGGGGACTAGCGGGAGGAGGGGAAGGGATGAGCAGTTCTTC.

This clone was counted once. The chain is built from TRBV5-6 and TRBJ1-1; possibly TRBD1 for D (5 bases). CDR3 length equals 14 residues. Germline-derived CDR1 and CDR2 are SGHDT and YYEEEE. V was clipped by 1 base and J by 4 bases, with 11 bases between them. The CDR3 loop is CASSLRWGGTEAFF. In DNA form, the CDR3 reads TGTGCCAGCAGCTTGAGGTGGGGCGGCACTGAAGCTTTCTTT.

The chain has TRBV6-5 and TRBJ2-5, with 12 positions matching TRBD2. Germline assignment: CDR1 MNHEY and CDR2 SVGAGI. Trimming cost V 7 bases and J 5 bases; bases outside gene matches: 8. The CDR3 runs 15 residues. The CDR3 DNA follows: TGTGCCAGCAAACGGACTAGCGGGAATTTTGAGACCCAGTACTTC. As protein: CASKRTSGNFETQYF.